This T cell receptor (beta chain) appears in the sequencing data of a study of Ad26.COV2.S vaccination and SARS-CoV-2 variants. Study-wide results and limits: Participants in the vaccine arm had higher spike-specific TCR breadth; placebo recipients had lower.

Trimming removed 5 bases from V and 2 bases from J, with 9 bases in between. Looked up from germline, CDR1 is MNHEY and CDR2 is SMNVEV (reference sequence). The CDR3 is 14 residues long. To note about this clone: Antigen: not known.

The method was immunoSEQ multiplex PCR; TCRdb's version includes in-frame clones alone and lacks a portion of them. The data contain roughly 100,000 clones, less than 85% of them seen just once; the ten biggest clones take up approximately 15%. The sequenced sample was peripheral blood, obtained after recovery from COVID-19. This receptor was identified in a human donor who had recovered from COVID-19. The rearrangement uses TRBV27 and TRBJ2-2; D not certain. The CDR3: CASSPTRNTGELFF. The CDR3 nucleotides read TGTGCCAGCAGTCCAACAAGAAACACCGGGGAGCTGTTTTTT.